The rows below give T cell receptor beta chains drawn from one sample of a study of blood T cell repertoires in COVID-19. Repertoires were generated with immunoSEQ multiplex PCR, while TCRdb's copy carries only in-frame clones and drops some. The table shows about 170,000 clones, with roughly nine tenths occurring only once. What was sequenced was peripheral blood. These receptors originate from a woman of 80 years or more in a cohort sampled during active or convalescent COVID-19. Each CDR3 is given with its conserved first and last residue. D genes are given only for firm matches. Part of the rows lack a size; the others show once, few, many or a class for expanded clones.

cdr3_nt cdr3_aa v_call d_call j_call clone_size
TGTGCCAGCAGCCGAGTCCGCTGGGGAATACAGGGTATATCGCTCGGAAACACCATATATTTT CASSRVRWGIQGISLGNTIYF TRBV7-8 . TRBJ1-3 .
TGTGCCAGCAGTTTCGGCTATGGCTACACCTTC CASSFGYGYTF TRBV12-3/TRBV12-4 . TRBJ1-2 .
TGTGCCAGCTCCTCCTCCACAACGGAGACCCAGTACTTC CASSSSTTETQYF TRBV25-1 . TRBJ2-5 once
TGTGCCAGTACCGAAGTATACGGACACCGGAGCTCTGGAAACACCATATATTTT CASTEVYGHRSSGNTIYF TRBV19 . TRBJ1-3 .
TGTGCCAGCAGTCGGACTAGCGGACCCTACGAGCAGTACTTC CASSRTSGPYEQYF TRBV6-2/TRBV6-3 TRBD2 TRBJ2-7 .
TGCGCCAGCAGCCCGCAGATCTCTGGAAACACCATATATTTT CASSPQISGNTIYF TRBV5-1 . TRBJ1-3 .
TGTGCCAGCAGCGAAACAGGGTTCGGAGAAAAACTGTTTTTT CASSETGFGEKLFF TRBV7-2 . TRBJ1-4 once
TGTGCCAGCGCTGGGGGGCGGGGGACCTACGAGCAGTACTTC CASAGGRGTYEQYF TRBV7-2 . TRBJ2-7 .
TGTGCCAGCAGGTATTGGGGACAGAGCTCCTACGAGCAGTACTTC CASRYWGQSSYEQYF TRBV6-5 TRBD1 TRBJ2-7 .
TGTGCCAGCAGTCCTGCGGGAGCAACGTTATGGGAGACCCAGTACTTC CASSPAGATLWETQYF TRBV28 TRBD2 TRBJ2-5 .
TGTGCCAGCAGCCAAGATGGGGCTAGCGGGATATACAATGAGCAGTTCTTC CASSQDGASGIYNEQFF TRBV3-1/TRBV3-2 TRBD2 TRBJ2-1 .
TGTGCCACCAGTGATAGCGGGAGACCTAACTACAATGAGCAGTTCTTC CATSDSGRPNYNEQFF TRBV24-1 TRBD2 TRBJ2-1 once
TGTGCCAGCCTTTTTCAGGGGGCGAGACGAGCTTTCTTT CASLFQGARRAFF TRBV12-3/TRBV12-4 TRBD1 TRBJ1-1 .
TGTGCCACCGATAACGGACAGGGGGATTATGGCTACACCTTC CATDNGQGDYGYTF TRBV24-1 TRBD1 TRBJ1-2 .
TGTGCCAGCAGTTACCCCTCTCGGCAGGGAAACTATGGCTACACCTTC CASSYPSRQGNYGYTF TRBV6-6 . TRBJ1-2 .
TGCAGCGCCCGTGGGACAGGGAGCTATTTTGAGCAGTTCTTC CSARGTGSYFEQFF TRBV29-1 TRBD1 TRBJ2-1 .
TGTGCCGCTCAGACAGATCTTAGCAATCAGCCCCAGCATTTT CAAQTDLSNQPQHF TRBV28 . TRBJ1-5 .
TGTGCCAGCAGCTTAGTTTTGGGCTGGAGCGGTAATGAAAAACTGTTTTTT CASSLVLGWSGNEKLFF TRBV7-6 . TRBJ1-4 .
TGTGCCAGCAGCTTTTCTACTAGCGGCAATGAGCAGTTCTTC CASSFSTSGNEQFF TRBV7-9 TRBD2 TRBJ2-1 .
TGCAGTGCTAGAGACGGCGGTGAGCAGTTCTTC CSARDGGEQFF TRBV20-1 . TRBJ2-1 .
TGTGCCAGTAGTATAATAGGGGGTGCCGAGCAGTACTTC CASSIIGGAEQYF TRBV19 . TRBJ2-7 .
TGCGCCAGCAGCCTACTAGAGTCTGTCTCCTACGAGCAGTACTTC CASSLLESVSYEQYF TRBV5-1 . TRBJ2-7 .
TGTGCCAGCAGCCGGGACAGGTTATACACAGATACGCAGTATTTT CASSRDRLYTDTQYF TRBV13 TRBD1 TRBJ2-3 .
TGTGCCACTGGGGTCGGGGGCTACAATGAGCAGTTCTTC CATGVGGYNEQFF TRBV12-3/TRBV12-4 . TRBJ2-1 once
TGTGCCAGCAGTTTATCGGGCCTAGCGGGAGTAGGAGTGAACACCGGGGAGCTGTTTTTT CASSLSGLAGVGVNTGELFF TRBV27 TRBD2 TRBJ2-2 .
TGTGCCAGCAGCCTCTCTGGAAACACCATATATTTT CASSLSGNTIYF TRBV28 . TRBJ1-3 .
TGTGCCAGCAGCACCGGACAGGGTTATGGCTACACCTTC CASSTGQGYGYTF TRBV13 TRBD1 TRBJ1-2 .
TGCGCCAGCAGCCAAGATCGGGCTAGCGGGAGGAGCACAGATACGCAGTATTTT CASSQDRASGRSTDTQYF TRBV4-1 TRBD2 TRBJ2-3 .
TGTGCCAGCAGTTGGACAGGGGGCGCAAAGGAAAAACTGTTTTTT CASSWTGGAKEKLFF TRBV2 TRBD1 TRBJ1-4 .
TGCAGCGTTGTACTTCCCGTTGGCCAAGAGACCCAGTACTTC CSVVLPVGQETQYF TRBV29-1 . TRBJ2-5 few
TGTGCCAGCAGCTTAGTTGGGGCGAACTATGGCTACACCTTC CASSLVGANYGYTF TRBV11-2 . TRBJ1-2 .
TGTGCCAGCAGCACGGGACTCTATGGCTACACCTTC CASSTGLYGYTF TRBV6-2/TRBV6-3 . TRBJ1-2 .
TGTGCCAGCAGACCGGGACAGGGTCATTATGGCTACACCTTC CASRPGQGHYGYTF TRBV2 TRBD1 TRBJ1-2 .
TGTGCCACCAGTGACCCCGGGACAGGGGATGGCTACACCTTC CATSDPGTGDGYTF TRBV24-1 TRBD1 TRBJ1-2 .
TGTGCCAGCAGCGAAAACAGGGATGGCTACACCTTC CASSENRDGYTF TRBV11-3 . TRBJ1-2 .
TGTGCCAGCAGCTCCCGTCACGGGGGGGCCCGCACAGATACGCAGTATTTT CASSSRHGGARTDTQYF TRBV5-4 TRBD2 TRBJ2-3 .
TGTGCCAGCAGCTCTGTTGGGGGGATAGGGTCACCCCTCCACTTT CASSSVGGIGSPLHF TRBV5-5 . TRBJ1-6 .
TGTGCCAGCAGTTTGCAGGGGGGTCAGCCCCAGCATTTT CASSLQGGQPQHF TRBV12-3/TRBV12-4 TRBD1 TRBJ1-5 .
TGTGCCAGCGCAATGTCAGGGGGCGACAATCAGCCCCAGCATTTT CASAMSGGDNQPQHF TRBV6-5 TRBD1 TRBJ1-5 once
TGTGCCAGCGTCTCCGGGACAGGGCGTTTAGATGGCTACACCTTC CASVSGTGRLDGYTF TRBV28 TRBD1 TRBJ1-2 .
TGTGCCAGCTCACCAAGATCAGGGGGCGCATCGTTTGGCTACACCTTC CASSPRSGGASFGYTF TRBV18 TRBD1 TRBJ1-2 .
TGTGCCAGCAGAACAAATCCGAACACCGGGGAGCTGTTTTTT CASRTNPNTGELFF TRBV9 . TRBJ2-2 .
TGTGCCAGCAGACCTAACAGGTTCGCGAACACCGGGGAGCTGTTTTTT CASRPNRFANTGELFF TRBV6-6 . TRBJ2-2 .
TGTGCCAGCGGTAAAGGCGGAGGGGCGGACGAGCAGTACTTC CASGKGGGADEQYF TRBV11-3 . TRBJ2-7 .
TGTGCCAGCAGTCAACCAGGGGGCACCGGGGAGCTGTTTTTT CASSQPGGTGELFF TRBV9 TRBD1 TRBJ2-2 .
TGTGCCAGCCTGGTCCCGGGGGGCACAGATACGCAGTATTTT CASLVPGGTDTQYF TRBV6-6 . TRBJ2-3 .
TGTGCCAGCAGATATACAGGGGGTTCTAACTATGGCTACACCTTC CASRYTGGSNYGYTF TRBV28 TRBD1 TRBJ1-2 .
TGTGCCAGCAGCGTAGGTTCCATGGGGCAAGCCACCGGGGAGCTGTTTTTT CASSVGSMGQATGELFF TRBV9 . TRBJ2-2 .
TGTGCCAGCAGTTTCCTGAGGGGGGAAAAACTGTTTTTT CASSFLRGEKLFF TRBV12-3/TRBV12-4 . TRBJ1-4 .
TGTGCCTCATCCACCGGGACAGGGAACTATGGCTACACCTTC CASSTGTGNYGYTF TRBV30 TRBD1 TRBJ1-2 once
TGCAGTGCTAGTGTTGGGGGGGGTCAGCCCCAGCATTTT CSASVGGGQPQHF TRBV20-1 . TRBJ1-5 .
TGCGCCAGCAGTGATGACAGGATTGCTGGGGCCAACGTCCTGACTTTC CASSDDRIAGANVLTF TRBV10-2 . TRBJ2-6 .
TGTGCCTGGAGTCCAATACGGGAGGGCCAGTACTTC CAWSPIREGQYF TRBV30 TRBD2 TRBJ2-5 .
TGTGCCAGTAGCTCCCGGGGGGGCGGGAGTATGGGGTATTTGGAGACCCAGTACTTC CASSSRGGGSMGYLETQYF TRBV19 TRBD2 TRBJ2-5 .
TGTGCCAGCAGCCCGTCCAAAAACATTCAGTACTTC CASSPSKNIQYF TRBV3-1/TRBV3-2 . TRBJ2-4 .